A selection of T cell receptor beta chains follows, all from one sample in a study of blood T cell repertoires in COVID-19. Sequencing was performed with immunoSEQ multiplex PCR; in TCRdb, only in-frame clones are kept and a portion is missing. The table has 20,000 to 30,000 clones, approximately 80% seen once; the top ten hold approximately 2.7%. The sequenced sample was peripheral blood. The receptors come from a woman aged 70-85 years with COVID-19, enrolled during active disease. CDR3s leave out the opening cysteine and the closing phenylalanine or tryptophan.

j_call v_call cdr3_aa
TRBJ1-4 TRBV27 ASSFLGQGNEKLF
TRBJ1-1 TRBV12-5 ASGLVEGGTEAF
TRBJ2-1 TRBV5-1 ASRGRDGDNEQF
TRBJ2-7 TRBV2 ASSQTGGPYEQY
TRBJ1-2 TRBV2 ASSPTGGASYGYT
TRBJ2-7 TRBV19 ASSTTGGATYEQY
TRBJ2-1 TRBV18 ASSPRLAEDNEQF
TRBJ1-1 TRBV29-1 SVDLGATEAF
TRBJ1-2 TRBV5-6 ASSLVGQGGYGYT
TRBJ2-5 TRBV15 ATSRDHDSGGARETQY
TRBJ2-1 TRBV11-3 ASSLQLGEQF
TRBJ1-6 TRBV19 ASSIGHPYNSPLH
TRBJ1-3 TRBV6-1 ASSDRRGTGNTIY
TRBJ1-2 TRBV5-4 ASSLAWRGQGANGYT
TRBJ1-2 TRBV6-6 ASSYGQGTQYGYT
TRBJ1-2 TRBV19 ASSRDRGRGGYT
TRBJ1-6 TRBV5-4 ASSSPTGYGRSPLH
TRBJ1-1 TRBV6-5 ASRPMTGGNTEAF